This T cell receptor (beta chain) was recorded in a study of CD8 T cells in Susac syndrome. General observations from the study: The TCR sequencing and HLA analysis in the study involved a relatively small number of individuals, as the study acknowledged.

The sequenced target, TCR beta, came from blood CD8+ and CD4+ T cells. TEMRA cells were enriched by FACS, and CD4+ and CD8+ T cells were negatively isolated. Random hexamers were used to reverse transcribe the RNA input (roughly 0.5 to 1 ug). Multiplex PCR with immunoSEQ amplified the TCR beta CDR3 across 54 Vbeta and 13 Jbeta. TCRdb processed the immunoSEQ multiplex PCR reads anew with MiXCR; each CDR3 protein has one entry. The profile shows roughly 150,000 distinct CDR3 sequences, about 94% of them singletons. V lost 5 bases, J lost 3 bases, and 17 bases lay in between. The CDR3 is made up of 15 amino acids. Germline V CDR1 and CDR2: MNHEY, SMNVEV (reference sequence). In regard to this clonotype: What it binds is not known.

This rearrangement joins TRBV27 to TRBJ2-7, with no clear D. The sequenced sample was CD4+ T cells from PBMCs. This sequence originates from a human donor in good health. The CDR3 is CASSLNRALSYEQYF. CDR3 nucleotides: TGTGCCAGCAGTCTCAATAGGGCGCTTAGCTACGAGCAGTACTTC.